The sequence of this T cell receptor (beta chain) was determined in a study of Graves' ophthalmopathy and Graves' hyperthyroidism. The study's findings and limits: A model of 13 signatures distinguished ophthalmopathy from stable hyperthyroidism at approximately 89% sensitivity and 70% to 84% specificity. Also, most clonotypes expanded in the thyroid above 0.001 frequency appeared in blood.

About this clonotype: Antigen unknown.

Hyperthyroidism cases were recent diagnoses of under 2 months' duration in people aged 18 to 65. The evidence that diagnosis relied on was clinical symptoms, serum thyroxine, TRAb, thyroid ultrasound and orbital computed tomography. Germline-derived CDR1 and CDR2 are MNHNS and SASEGT. With 6 bases clipped from V and 3 bases from J, the junction kept 4 bases outside the gene matches. The length of the CDR3 is 13 residues. Beta-chain TCR CDR3 regions were amplified from RNA transcripts. HTBI primers were employed in first-round RT-PCR, then a second-round multiplex PCR followed. TCRdb processed the multiplex PCR reads anew with MiXCR; each CDR3 protein has one entry. Altogether under 800,000 distinct CDR3 sequences are present, 22% being singletons, with the ten largest covering approximately 6.5%.

The chain carries TRBV6-1 and TRBJ1-1; 7 bases match TRBD1. This TCR came from a woman younger than 30 with stable Graves' hyperthyroidism. Some clones in this sample may be carry-over from other donors' samples. Input material: peripheral blood. The CDR3 here is CASRNRGDTEAFF. As DNA, the CDR3 is TGTGCCAGCAGAAACAGGGGCGACACTGAAGCTTTCTTT.